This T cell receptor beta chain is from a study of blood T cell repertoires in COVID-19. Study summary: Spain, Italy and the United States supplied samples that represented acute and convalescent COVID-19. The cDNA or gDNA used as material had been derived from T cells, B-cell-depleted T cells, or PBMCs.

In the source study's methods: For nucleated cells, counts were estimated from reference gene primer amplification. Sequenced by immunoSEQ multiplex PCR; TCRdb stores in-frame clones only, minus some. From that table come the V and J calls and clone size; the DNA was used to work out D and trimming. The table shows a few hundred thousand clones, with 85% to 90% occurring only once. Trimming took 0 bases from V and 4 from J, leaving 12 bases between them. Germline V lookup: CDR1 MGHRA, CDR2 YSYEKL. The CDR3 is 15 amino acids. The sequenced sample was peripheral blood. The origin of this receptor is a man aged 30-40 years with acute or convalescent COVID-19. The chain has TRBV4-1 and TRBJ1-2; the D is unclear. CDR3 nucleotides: TGCGCCAGCAGCCAAGAGGGAGGGATGGCCTATGGCTACACCTTC. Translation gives CASSQEGGMAYGYTF.